This T cell receptor beta chain was recorded in a study of cytomegalovirus exposure and HLA in healthy donors. The CDR3 length is 13 residues. Trimming removed 8 bases from V and 0 bases from J, with 10 bases in between. Germline lookup yields CDR1 MNHNS and CDR2 SASEGT. A word on this clone: The antigen remains unidentified.

Vbeta (60) and Jbeta (13) primers were used in the PCR. Only in-frame clones appear in the TCRdb table, and some are missing; sequencing was by immunoSEQ multiplex PCR. The repertoire holds 90,000 to 120,000 clones, with 65% to 85% as singletons. Study-wide results and caveats: The analysis excluded some indistinguishable V segments, including TRBV6-2 and TRBV6-3.

Sequenced material: PBMCs. This TCR derives from a man between 18 and 35 years old in good health and CMV-seronegative. This chain links TRBV6-1 with TRBJ1-1; D unresolved. The CDR3 is CASSQNMNTEAFF. CDR3 sequence (DNA): TGTGCCAGCTCACAGAACATGAACACTGAAGCTTTCTTT.